These T cell receptor beta chains were read from a single sample in a study of T cell changes during pregnancy in multiple sclerosis. Here immunoSEQ multiplex PCR was the method, and the copy in TCRdb shows in-frame clones only, minus some. The sample includes tens of thousands of clones, less than 95% of them seen just once. The sample was peripheral blood, taken in the third trimester of pregnancy. These receptors all stem from a female donor in good health, enrolled as a control in a pregnancy study. The CDR3 runs from the conserved cysteine through the conserved F or W. The D gene is left open where the match is weak. Clone size is given for some rows only: seen once, a few or many times, or a class if the clone is expanded.

v_gene	abundance	j_gene	len	d_gene	CDR3nt	CDR3aa
TRBV6-6	once	TRBJ2-2	16	TRBD1	TGTGCCATCTCGTCCAAAACAGGGGGCGCAACCGGGGAGCTGTTTTTT	CAISSKTGGATGELFF
TRBV6-4	.	TRBJ1-2	13	.	TGTGCCAGCAGATTGGGTGAGGGCTATGGCTACACCTTC	CASRLGEGYGYTF
TRBV2	.	TRBJ1-1	14	.	TGTGCCTCGGCTGGGCTATTGGAGGGAGGTGAAGCTTTCTTT	CASAGLLEGGEAFF
TRBV27	.	TRBJ2-7	14	.	TGTGCCAGCAGTACGGGAACTCGCTCCTACGAGCAGTACTTC	CASSTGTRSYEQYF
TRBV10-3	few	TRBJ1-3	14	.	TGTGCCATCAGTGAATCTAACTCTGGAAACACCATATATTTT	CAISESNSGNTIYF
TRBV29-1	.	TRBJ2-5	12	.	TGCAGCGTTGTAGGCCAGGGGGAGACCCAGTACTTC	CSVVGQGETQYF
TRBV5-5	.	TRBJ1-2	13	TRBD1	TGTGCCAGCAGCCCGGGACAGGGAAGACGGGACACCTTC	CASSPGQGRRDTF
TRBV5-6	.	TRBJ1-1	13	.	TGTGCCAGCAGCAAAGACAGGAACACTGAAGCTTTCTTT	CASSKDRNTEAFF
TRBV7-9	many	TRBJ1-1	15	.	TGTGCCAGCAGCTCGGACTTAAACGGGGACACTGAAGCTTTCTTT	CASSSDLNGDTEAFF
TRBV7-2	.	TRBJ2-5	11	.	TGTGCCAGCAGTCCGAGGGAGACCCAGTACTTC	CASSPRETQYF
TRBV7-9	.	TRBJ2-3	13	.	TGTGCCAGCAGCTTACGTCTACTTGATACGCAGTATTTT	CASSLRLLDTQYF
TRBV5-1	.	TRBJ2-3	18	TRBD2	TGCGCCAGCAGCTTGGCCCATCTAGCGGGGGGGCGCACAGATACGCAGTATTTT	CASSLAHLAGGRTDTQYF
TRBV11-2	.	TRBJ2-7	16	TRBD2	TGTGCCAGCAACTCACCAGCTAGCGGGGAATCCTACGAGCAGTACTTC	CASNSPASGESYEQYF
TRBV27	.	TRBJ2-1	19	TRBD2	TGTGCCAGCAGTTTATCGGCAAAACATGCGGGAGGGCCTAGGAATGAGCAGTTCTTC	CASSLSAKHAGGPRNEQFF
TRBV5-6	.	TRBJ1-1	15	TRBD1	TGTGCCAGCAGCCCGTTACAGGGGGCGGACACTGAAGCTTTCTTT	CASSPLQGADTEAFF
TRBV6-5	.	TRBJ2-1	15	.	TGTGCCAGCAGTCCCGATGGGCCACCCTACAATGAGCAGTTCTTC	CASSPDGPPYNEQFF
TRBV7-2	few	TRBJ1-4	14	.	TGTGCCAGCAGCTTAGGGGGCAATAATGAAAAACTGTTTTTT	CASSLGGNNEKLFF
TRBV5-6	.	TRBJ2-5	13	.	TGTGCCAGCAGCTTGGCTAGCACCGAGACCCAGTACTTC	CASSLASTETQYF
TRBV4-1	.	TRBJ1-2	15	TRBD1	TGCGCCAGCAGCCAAGAACAGGGGGCCTACCTAGGCTACACCTTC	CASSQEQGAYLGYTF
TRBV12-5	.	TRBJ2-2	13	.	TGTGCTAGTGGTTTGGTAAGGGGCGGGGAGCTGTTTTTT	CASGLVRGGELFF
TRBV2	.	TRBJ2-7	14	.	TGTGCCAGCAGTCAATCGGGACTTAACTACGAGCAGTACTTC	CASSQSGLNYEQYF
TRBV5-4	.	TRBJ2-1	15	TRBD2	TGTGCCAGCAGCTTGGTTGCGGGGGGGCCCAATGAGCAGTTCTTC	CASSLVAGGPNEQFF
TRBV11-1	.	TRBJ1-1	13	TRBD1	TGTGCCAGCAGCTTAGAACAGGGGCTTTCAGCTTTCTTT	CASSLEQGLSAFF
TRBV6-4	few	TRBJ2-1	16	TRBD2	TGTGCCAGCAGTGACTCGTTTAGCGGGGGCGGCAATGAGCAGTTCTTC	CASSDSFSGGGNEQFF
TRBV15	.	TRBJ1-2	14	.	TGTGCCACCAGCAGAGATTGGGCAGGGGCAGGCTACACCTTC	CATSRDWAGAGYTF
TRBV6-5	.	TRBJ2-7	14	TRBD1	TGTGCCAGCACCCGAGGTAGACAGGGCTACGAGCAGTACTTC	CASTRGRQGYEQYF
TRBV7-2	once	TRBJ1-1	13	TRBD1	TGTGCCAGCAGCAATCAGGGGGCGATGGTCCCTTTCTTT	CASSNQGAMVPFF
TRBV27	.	TRBJ2-7	13	.	TGTGCCAGCAGTCTCCCAGCGGGCAGCGAGCAGTACTTC	CASSLPAGSEQYF
TRBV12-5	.	TRBJ1-1	13	.	TGTGCTAGTGGTTTGGACAGGAACACTGAAGCTTTCTTT	CASGLDRNTEAFF
TRBV2	.	TRBJ2-7	13	TRBD1	TGTGCCAGCAGGCCGACAGGGGATAACGAGCAGTACTTC	CASRPTGDNEQYF
TRBV19	.	TRBJ2-6	19	TRBD2	TGTGCCAGTAGCCCCAAGGCTAGCGGGTCTAGCTCTGGGGCCAACGTCCTGACTTTC	CASSPKASGSSSGANVLTF
TRBV2	.	TRBJ2-2	13	.	TGTGCCAGCAGGTCGGGGGTCGGCGGGGAGCTGTTTTTT	CASRSGVGGELFF
TRBV30	few	TRBJ2-7	14	TRBD1	TGTGCCTGGGGAATGGGGACAGGGATCTACGAGCAGTACTTC	CAWGMGTGIYEQYF
TRBV6-5	once	TRBJ2-7	12	.	TGTGCCAGCAGTTATCTTGTAGACATGGAGTACTTC	CASSYLVDMEYF
TRBV10-3	.	TRBJ1-1	14	.	TGTGCCATCAGTCTGGGGGAGGCGAACACTGAAGCTTTCTTT	CAISLGEANTEAFF
TRBV30	.	TRBJ1-2	12	.	TGTGCCTGGATGGAGGGTACCTATGGCTACACCTTC	CAWMEGTYGYTF
TRBV4-3	.	TRBJ1-1	14	.	TGCGCCAGCAGCCAAACTGCGGGTAACACTGAAGCTTTCTTT	CASSQTAGNTEAFF
TRBV11-2	.	TRBJ2-7	17	TRBD2	TGTGCCAGCAGCCCCTGGACGGGGACTAGCGAATACTACGAGCAGTACTTC	CASSPWTGTSEYYEQYF
TRBV6-5	.	TRBJ1-1	15	TRBD1	TGTGCCAGCAGTTACACGGGACAGGGGAACACTGAAGCTTTCTTT	CASSYTGQGNTEAFF
TRBV4-1	.	TRBJ2-1	18	TRBD2	TGCGCCAGCAGCCAAGTCCCCTTGGCGGGAGGCCCCTACAATGAGCAGTTCTTC	CASSQVPLAGGPYNEQFF
TRBV6-5	.	TRBJ2-1	16	.	TGTGCCAGCAGTTACCCTCCGGGACTCCCAGGCAATGAGCAGTTCTTC	CASSYPPGLPGNEQFF
TRBV6-4	.	TRBJ2-1	18	TRBD2	TGTGCCAGCAGTGAGGGGCCCAGACGACTAGCGGTTGACAATGAGCAGTTCTTC	CASSEGPRRLAVDNEQFF
TRBV4-3	.	TRBJ1-2	14	.	TGCGCCAGCAGCCACATAGGGGCAGGCTATGGCTACACCTTC	CASSHIGAGYGYTF
TRBV11-2	.	TRBJ1-4	17	TRBD1	TGTGCCAGCAGCTTAGGGACAGGGATTGCAACTAATGAAAAACTGTTTTTT	CASSLGTGIATNEKLFF
TRBV7-9	.	TRBJ1-2	15	.	TGTGCCAGCAGCCCCCCGGGATTTCATGACTATGGCTACACCTTC	CASSPPGFHDYGYTF
TRBV9	once	TRBJ2-3	15	TRBD2	TGTGCCAGCAGTGAGAGCGGGGGGGCCTCGGATACGCAGTATTTT	CASSESGGASDTQYF
TRBV25-1	.	TRBJ2-2	13	.	TGTGCCAGCAGTGGATTGGGCTCCGAGGAGCTGTTTTTT	CASSGLGSEELFF
TRBV11-2	.	TRBJ2-2	14	TRBD2	TGTGCCAGCAGCCGCGGGGGGGCCGCCGGGGAGCTGTTTTTT	CASSRGGAAGELFF
TRBV11-3	.	TRBJ2-2	15	TRBD1	TGTGCCAGCAGCACGGACAGGGCGGACACCGGGGAGCTGTTTTTT	CASSTDRADTGELFF
TRBV6-7	.	TRBJ2-1	19	TRBD2	TGTGCCAGCAGTGATACCGGGACTAGCGACATTCGCCTGGTCAATGAGCAGTTCTTC	CASSDTGTSDIRLVNEQFF
TRBV9	.	TRBJ1-5	15	.	TGTGCCAGCAGCGTAGGGGCAGGGGACAATCAGCCCCAGCATTTT	CASSVGAGDNQPQHF
TRBV10-3	.	TRBJ2-1	14	TRBD1	TGTGCCATCAGCAAGGGGGGACAGGGGGATGAGCAGTTCTTC	CAISKGGQGDEQFF
TRBV7-8	.	TRBJ1-3	18	.	TGTGCCAGCAGCTTAGGGATGGGGGGTAATCCCTCTGGAAACACCATATATTTT	CASSLGMGGNPSGNTIYF
TRBV11-2	.	TRBJ2-7	15	.	TGTGCCAGCAGCTTAGAACCGTCTATCTTCTACGAGCAGTACTTC	CASSLEPSIFYEQYF